One sample yielded the 20 T cell receptor beta chains listed below, sequenced in a study of regulatory T cells in long-lasting Graves disease. According to the study, TCR beta libraries were built with iRepertoire HTBI primers and CDR3-region Arm-PCR. TCRdb re-analysed the multiplex PCR reads in MiXCR, keeping a single row per CDR3 protein. The sample has more than 300,000 distinct CDR3 sequences; around 15% are singletons. Time point described: newly diagnosed GD, antithyroid drugs for less than 3 months. PBMC-extracted RNA yielded the TCR library. The material sequenced was peripheral blood mononuclear cells (PBMCs), taken at new diagnosis, from a patient treated with antithyroid drugs. The receptors come from a female donor with Graves disease.

This clonotype showed up many times. The chain couples TRBV6-2 or TRBV6-3 to TRBJ2-6, with a tentative D call TRBD2 (5 bases). This CDR3 is built from 16 residues. Germline loops: CDR1 MNHEY, CDR2 SVGEGT. The V end lost 4 bases, the J end lost 5 bases, and 15 bases lay between the germline ends. CDR3 in amino acids: CASSSLVAPRANVLTF. The CDR3 DNA follows: TGTGCCAGCAGTTCACTAGTTGCACCAAGGGCCAACGTCCTGACTTTC.

This clonotype was found many times. The chain couples TRBV7-9 to TRBJ2-7; TRBD2 matches at 9 bases. J gave up 3 bases and V 6 bases, and 6 bases lay outside the gene matches. From germline, CDR1 is SEHNR and CDR2 FQNEAQ (reference sequence). The CDR3 loop spans 14 amino acids. The CDR3 loop is CASRGGRDGYEQYF. The CDR3 nucleotides read TGTGCCAGCAGGGGCGGGAGGGACGGCTACGAGCAGTACTTC.

This clonotype was counted at least ten times. The chain employs TRBV3-1 and TRBJ1-5; D is unclear. V lost 4 bases and J 0 bases, leaving 7 bases between the germline ends. Germline V CDR1 and CDR2: LGHDT, YNNKEL (reference sequence). The CDR3 sequence is 14 residues long. The CDR3 nucleotides are TGTGCCAGCAGCCGACAATTTAGCAATCAGCCCCAGCATTTT. It codes for CASSRQFSNQPQHF.

This clonotype was picked up many times. The chain carries TRBV5-6 and TRBJ1-1, with a tentative D call TRBD1 (6 bases). Trimming took off 4 bases at V and 1 base at J, with 8 bases between the two ends. Germline values: CDR1 SGHDT, CDR2 YYEEEE. The CDR3 spans 13 residues. CDR3: CASSRDTNTEAFF. The CDR3 DNA sequence: TGTGCCAGCAGCCGGGACACGAACACTGAAGCTTTCTTT.

This clonotype was detected many times. CDR3 protein: CASRAHRLAGPTGELFF. CDR3 DNA: TGTGCCAGCAGAGCCCACCGACTAGCGGGACCCACCGGGGAGCTGTTTTTT. The rearrangement links TRBV6-1 to TRBJ2-2, with 11 positions matching TRBD2. This CDR3 region has 17 residues. J was trimmed by 4 bases and V by 6 bases; bases with no gene match: 10. Germline values: CDR1 MNHNS, CDR2 SASEGT.

In its sample, this clonotype was seen many times. This chain connects TRBV6-2 or TRBV6-3 to TRBJ1-2; D call uncertain. Germline assignment: CDR1 MNHEY and CDR2 SVGEGT. The CDR3 length is 13 residues. V was pared by 5 bases and J by 3 bases, with 10 bases between. The CDR3 nucleotides are TGTGCCAGCAGTGACGATCCCTACTATGGCTACACCTTC. Amino acids: CASSDDPYYGYTF.

This clonotype has only a few counts. The rearrangement uses TRBV10-3 and TRBJ1-4, with 7 bases aligning to TRBD1. The germline V gene encodes CDR1 ENHRY and CDR2 SYGVKD. V gave up 10 bases and J gave up 2 bases; unmatched junction bases: 7. This CDR3 spans 14 amino acids. The DNA for the CDR3 is TGTGCCACCCTTGCGACAGGGACTAATGAAAAACTGTTTTTT. This translates into CATLATGTNEKLFF.

Ten or more counts support this clonotype. The chain uses TRBV28 and TRBJ1-2; D possibly corresponds to TRBD1 (6 bases). The CDR3 length is 15 residues. V lost 3 bases to trimming and J lost 4 bases, with 15 bases between them. Germline CDR1 and CDR2: MDHEN and SYDVKM. The CDR3: CASSFETGSSYGYTF. The CDR3, as DNA: TGTGCCAGCAGTTTTGAGACAGGCTCCTCCTATGGCTACACCTTC.

Remarks on this clonotype: A much larger clone lies a single base off, so this may be a read error. V usage is TRBV3-1 and J usage is TRBJ2-1, with D perhaps given as TRBD1 or TRBD2 (5 bases each). CDR3 length: 17 residues. Germline lookup yields CDR1 LGHDT and CDR2 YNNKEL (reference sequence). V lost 1 base and J lost 2, with 15 bases in between. The CDR3 here is CASSQGSSVGPYNEQFF. The CDR3 bases are TGTGCCAGCAGCCAAGGTTCCAGCGTGGGACCCTACAATGAGCAGTTCTTC.

This clonotype was detected ten times or more. The V and J genes are TRBV28 and TRBJ2-1, with 9 bases lining up with TRBD2. With V trimmed by 3 bases and J by 9 bases, 21 bases remained unmatched. Germline-derived CDR1 and CDR2 are MDHEN and SYDVKM. The length of the CDR3 is 19 residues. The DNA of the CDR3 is TGTGCCAGCAGTTTTATGACTAGCGGTCACGGGGGTTCAATCGGTGAGCAGTTCTTC. Residues: CASSFMTSGHGGSIGEQFF. The whole variable domain, filled in from reference TRBV28 and TRBJ2-1, reads DVKVTQSSRYLVKRTGEKVFLECVQDMDHENMFWYRQDPGLGLRLIYFSYDVKMKEKGDIPEGYSVSREKKERFSLILESASTNQTSMYLCASSFMTSGHGGSIGEQFFGPGTRLTVL.

This clonotype has ten or more counts. This chain joins TRBV10-1 and TRBJ2-1, with D perhaps TRBD2 (5 bases). Germline loops: CDR1 WNHNN, CDR2 SYGVQD (reference sequence). The ends were cut back, 8 bases at V and 3 bases at J, with 11 bases in the middle. This CDR3 comprises 13 residues. CDR3 DNA: TGCGCCAGCGGAAACCGGGACTACAATGAGCAGTTCTTC. Protein: CASGNRDYNEQFF.

This clonotype turned up a few times. J is TRBJ2-2 and V is TRBV7-9; D might be TRBD2 (6 bases). The CDR3 has 16 amino acids. CDR1 SEHNR and CDR2 FQNEAQ come from the germline V gene (reference sequence). The V end was cut by 5 bases, the J end by 0 bases, with 13 bases between. The CDR3 spells CASSPGGRANTGELFF. The CDR3 DNA sequence: TGTGCCAGCAGCCCCGGGGGTAGAGCGAACACCGGGGAGCTGTTTTTT.

As for this clonotype: A clone one base away is much larger, so this may be a read error. The gene calls are TRBV5-5 and TRBJ1-2, with no clear D. Trimming cost V 1 base and J 2 bases, with 12 bases left between them. The CDR3 spans 15 residues. CDR1 is SGHKS and CDR2 is YYEKEE in the germline V gene (reference sequence). The CDR3 here is CASSLITYGNYGYTF. In DNA form, the CDR3 reads TGTGCCAGCAGCTTGATAACATATGGAAACTATGGCTACACCTTC. The whole variable domain, filled in from reference TRBV5-5 and TRBJ1-2, reads DAGVTQSPTHLIKTRGQQVTLRCSPISGHKSVSWYQQVLGQGPQFIFQYYEKEERGRGNFPDRFSARQFPNYSSELNVNALLLGDSALYLCASSLITYGNYGYTFGSGTRLTVV.

The sample holds many counts of this clonotype. The rearrangement links TRBV3-1 to TRBJ2-5; TRBD1 aligns across 8 bases. With 5 bases clipped from V and 1 base from J, the junction kept 3 bases outside the gene matches. From germline, CDR1 is LGHDT and CDR2 YNNKEL (reference sequence). The CDR3 loop spans 14 amino acids. CDR3 in DNA: TGTGCCAGCAGCTTCGACAGGGGCCAAGAGACCCAGTACTTC. Encoded protein: CASSFDRGQETQYF.

This clonotype was recorded many times. The rearrangement links TRBV12-3 or TRBV12-4 to TRBJ2-2; TRBD1 matches 8 bases. There are 13 residues in the CDR3. V lost 10 bases and J lost 7; bases outside the gene matches: 8. CDR3 in DNA: TGTGCCATCGACCAGGGGGCGGGCGGGGAGCTGTTTTTT. As protein: CAIDQGAGGELFF.

Many counts were recorded for this clonotype. V is TRBV12-3 or TRBV12-4 and J is TRBJ2-7; TRBD2 matches at 9 bases. The CDR3 has 16 amino acids. Trimming took 4 bases from V and 4 from J; bases not matched to a gene: 11. The chain's CDR3 is CASSSSFSGSPYEQYF. CDR3 coding DNA: TGTGCCAGCAGTTCCTCCTTTAGCGGGAGTCCGTACGAGCAGTACTTC.

V and J are TRBV4-1 and TRBJ2-3; 10 bases match TRBD2. Trimming cost V 1 base and J 5 bases; bases outside gene matches: 9. The CDR3 consists of 17 residues. Per germline, CDR1 MGHRA and CDR2 YSYEKL. In DNA, the CDR3 is TGCGCCAGCAGCCAAGTAGGCAGCGGGGGGGCAGGAGATACGCAGTATTTT. Translating it yields CASSQVGSGGAGDTQYF.

There are many counts of this clonotype. V is TRBV29-1 and J is TRBJ2-7, with 9 positions matching TRBD2. Germline CDR1 reads SQVTM; CDR2 reads ANQGSEA. Trimming at V came to 3 bases and at J to 4 bases, leaving 4 bases not matched to a gene. CDR3 length: 13 amino acids. The CDR3 DNA is TGCAGCGTTGAGGGCGGGAGGGGATACGAGCAGTACTTC. Its translation is CSVEGGRGYEQYF.

This clonotype was recorded at least ten times. The gene calls are TRBV28 and TRBJ2-5; D possibly uses TRBD1 or TRBD2 (5 bases each). Germline V gene lookup returns CDR1 MDHEN and CDR2 SYDVKM. The CDR3 is 17 residues long. Trimming stripped 4 bases from V and 2 bases from J, with 20 bases between. The CDR3 sequence: CASSSQSGTRNQETQYF. The CDR3 region has the DNA TGTGCCAGCAGTTCACAATCCGGGACCCGAAATCAAGAGACCCAGTACTTC.

The table lists this clonotype with many counts. The chain uses TRBV20-1 and TRBJ2-3; D is ambiguous. Germline values: CDR1 DFQATT, CDR2 SNEGSKA (reference sequence). This CDR3 comprises 14 residues. Trimming pared 3 bases from V and 1 base from J, leaving 11 bases between. CDR3 sequence (DNA): TGCAGTGCTAGCGTTCCAGATGGCACAGATACGCAGTATTTT. This sequence encodes CSASVPDGTDTQYF.